A single sample is the source of the 12 T cell receptor beta chains below, sequenced in a study of blood T cell repertoires in COVID-19 (dated by TCRdb to between 2020 and 2021). The library was produced with the immunoSEQ multiplex PCR assay. Drawn from immuneACCESS, this table holds only the in-frame rearrangements with V and J called that TCRdb kept. Clones are partly lost; checked studies trace under half to an unresolved V gene and leave the rest unexplained. The table for this sample lists about 170,000 clones; around four fifths of them were counted only once. Jointly, the top ten make up 3.6% of the sample. Source material: PBMCs or T cells enriched from blood (not recorded which). The receptor set was obtained from a woman in her 50s in a cohort exposed to, infected with or recovered from COVID-19 (not recorded which).

The V call is TRBV5-4, the J call TRBJ2-2, with TRBD1 matching 9 bases. CDR3 length: 17 amino acids. Germline values: CDR1 SGHNT, CDR2 YYREEE (reference sequence). J lost 4 bases, V lost 3 bases, and 10 bases had no gene match. CDR3 residues: CASSYPLPGQGTGELFF. The CDR3 DNA is TGTGCCAGCAGCTACCCATTACCGGGACAGGGCACCGGGGAGCTGTTTTTT.

The V call is TRBV19, the J call TRBJ1-1; D is possibly TRBD1 (6 bases). From germline, CDR1 is LNHDA and CDR2 SQIVND (reference sequence). The CDR3 sequence is 13 residues long. Trimming took off 10 bases at V and 3 bases at J, with 15 bases between the two ends. The CDR3 sequence: CATTRGWDTEAFF. CDR3 coding DNA: TGTGCCACCACCAGGGGTTGGGACACTGAAGCTTTCTTT. The variable domain in full, completed from reference TRBV19 and TRBJ1-1, reads DGGITQSPKYLFRKEGQNVTLSCEQNLNHDAMYWYRQDPGQGLRLIYYSQIVNDFQKGDIAEGYSVSREKKESFPLTVTSAQKNPTAFYLCATTRGWDTEAFFGQGTRLTVV.

This clone came up a few times. The chain recombines TRBV4-2 with TRBJ2-7, with 12 bases that match TRBD2. This CDR3 has 17 amino acids. With V trimmed by 0 bases and J by 6 bases, 9 bases remained unmatched. CDR1 and CDR2 from the germline V gene are LGHNA and YNFKEQ. CDR3 region: CASSQDVTSGRNSEQYF. The CDR3 DNA follows: TGTGCCAGCAGCCAAGATGTTACTAGCGGGAGGAACTCCGAGCAGTACTTC.

The V gene is TRBV28, the J gene TRBJ1-5; D perhaps matches TRBD1 (5 bases). V was pared by 5 bases and J by 2 bases, with 19 bases between. The CDR3 covers 17 residues. Looked up from germline, CDR1 is MDHEN and CDR2 is SYDVKM. The CDR3 sequence is CASSPLPGVQGNQPQHF. CDR3 bases: TGTGCCAGCAGTCCGCTACCGGGGGTTCAGGGCAATCAGCCCCAGCATTTT.

The genes are TRBV29-1 and TRBJ1-2, with a possible D match to TRBD1 (5 bases). V gave up 3 bases and J gave up 8 bases, with 13 bases separating them. The CDR3 is 12 amino acids. Germline values: CDR1 SQVTM, CDR2 ANQGSEA. The CDR3 coding sequence is TGCAGCGTTGATTCCAGGGTGGAGGGCTACACCTTC. This codes for CSVDSRVEGYTF. The full variable domain, in which reference TRBV29-1 and TRBJ1-2 provide the parts outside the CDR3, is SAVISQKPSRDICQRGTSLTIQCQVDSQVTMMFWYRQQPGQSLTLIATANQGSEATYESGFVIDKFPISRPNLTFSTLTVSNMSPEDSSIYLCSVDSRVEGYTFGSGTRLTVV.

The chain has TRBV14 and TRBJ1-6; D is possibly TRBD1 (6 bases). Germline V gene sequence: CDR1 SGHDN, CDR2 FVKESK. This CDR3 has 14 residues. Trimming pared 6 bases from V and 9 bases from J, leaving 15 bases between. The CDR3 here is CASRRGGVTSPLHF. The DNA of the CDR3 is TGTGCCAGCAGGAGGGGGGGAGTTACTTCACCCCTCCACTTT. The variable domain in full, with the rest retrieved from reference TRBV14 and TRBJ1-6, is EAGVTQFPSHSVIEKGQTVTLRCDPISGHDNLYWYRRVMGKEIKFLLHFVKESKQDESGMPNNRFLAERTGGTYSTLKVQPAELEDSGVYFCASRRGGVTSPLHFGNGTRLTVT.

The CDR3 DNA reads as TGTGCCAGCAGAGTGGACAGGGCGAACACTGAAGCTTTCTTT. It codes for CASRVDRANTEAFF. The chain links TRBV27 to TRBJ1-1; 8 nucleotides match TRBD1. Trimming removed 6 bases from V and 1 base from J; junction bases left unmatched: 4. The V gene's germline CDR1 is MNHEY and CDR2 SMNVEV (reference sequence). This CDR3 contains 14 residues.

The gene calls are TRBV10-3 and TRBJ1-5, with D perhaps matching TRBD1 (5 bases). The V and J ends lost 4 bases and 1 base respectively, with 8 bases between them. The CDR3 consists of 14 residues. CDR1 and CDR2 from the germline V gene are ENHRY and SYGVKD. This chain's CDR3 is CAISGDLSNQPQHF. DNA of the CDR3: TGTGCCATCAGTGGGGACTTAAGCAATCAGCCCCAGCATTTT.

This chain connects TRBV29-1 to TRBJ2-5, with D perhaps matching TRBD1 (6 bases). CDR1 and CDR2 (germline): SQVTM, ANQGSEA. V lost 5 bases to trimming and J lost 2 bases, with 15 bases between them. This CDR3 is 14 amino acids long. The CDR3 sequence is CSVSRGWGQETQYF. The CDR3 region has the DNA TGCAGCGTTTCCAGGGGTTGGGGGCAAGAGACCCAGTACTTC. The whole variable domain, filled in from reference TRBV29-1 and TRBJ2-5, reads SAVISQKPSRDICQRGTSLTIQCQVDSQVTMMFWYRQQPGQSLTLIATANQGSEATYESGFVIDKFPISRPNLTFSTLTVSNMSPEDSSIYLCSVSRGWGQETQYFGPGTRLLVL.

This rearrangement joins TRBV11-3 to TRBJ1-6; no reliable D call. Per the germline V gene, CDR1 is SGHNT and CDR2 is YENEEA. V dropped 4 bases and J dropped 2 bases, with 12 bases sitting between them. The CDR3 has 16 residues. CDR3 nucleotide sequence: TGTGCCAGCAGCTACCAGACATCCCCCTATAATTCACCCCTCCACTTT. This codes for CASSYQTSPYNSPLHF.

The chain joins TRBV27 to TRBJ1-1; a possible D gene is TRBD1 (6 bases). This CDR3 spans 20 amino acids. Germline CDR1 MNHEY, CDR2 SMNVEV (reference sequence). Trimming removed 3 bases from V and 0 bases from J, with 26 bases in between. CDR3 bases: TGTGCCAGCAGTTTGGAATCCTCCGGGACAAGTAATACCATGAACACTGAAGCTTTCTTT. Its translation is CASSLESSGTSNTMNTEAFF.

This chain connects TRBV19 to TRBJ2-7, with D tentatively TRBD2 (6 bases). V was cut by 5 bases and J by 1 base, with 12 bases left in between. The CDR3 is made up of 14 amino acids. Germline CDR1 is LNHDA and CDR2 is SQIVND (reference sequence). The CDR3 here is CASSAGPGSYEQYF. CDR3 in DNA: TGTGCCAGTAGTGCGGGGCCGGGGTCCTACGAGCAGTACTTC.